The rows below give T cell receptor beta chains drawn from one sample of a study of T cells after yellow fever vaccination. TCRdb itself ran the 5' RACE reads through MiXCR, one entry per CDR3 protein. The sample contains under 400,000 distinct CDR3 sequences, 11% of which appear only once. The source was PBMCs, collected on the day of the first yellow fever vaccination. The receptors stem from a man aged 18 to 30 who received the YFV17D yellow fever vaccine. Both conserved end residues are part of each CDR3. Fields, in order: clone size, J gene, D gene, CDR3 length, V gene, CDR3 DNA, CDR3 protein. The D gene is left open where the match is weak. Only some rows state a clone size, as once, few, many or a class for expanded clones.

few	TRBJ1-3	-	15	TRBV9	TGTGCCAGCAGCGCGCGGAGGACCGGTGGAAACACCATATATTTT	CASSARRTGGNTIYF
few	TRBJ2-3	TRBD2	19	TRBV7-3	TGTGCCAGCTCACCGGGACTAGCGGGGGTCCGACTCAGCACAGATACGCAGTATTTT	CASSPGLAGVRLSTDTQYF
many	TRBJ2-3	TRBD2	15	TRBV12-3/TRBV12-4	TGTGCCAGCCACCTTAGCGGGGGGGGCACAGATACGCAGTATTTT	CASHLSGGGTDTQYF
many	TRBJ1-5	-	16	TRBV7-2	TGTGCCAGCAGCTTAGGGCGGGCGGGTGGCAATCAGCCCCAGCATTTT	CASSLGRAGGNQPQHF
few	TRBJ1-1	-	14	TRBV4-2	TGTGCCAGCAGCCAGAGGGGGGTTAACACTGAAGCTTTCTTT	CASSQRGVNTEAFF
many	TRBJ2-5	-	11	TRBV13	TGTGCCAGCAGCTTAAAGGAGACCCAGTACTTC	CASSLKETQYF
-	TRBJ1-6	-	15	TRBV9	TGTGCCAGCAGCGTTCGAGGAACCAATAATTCACCCCTCCACTTT	CASSVRGTNNSPLHF
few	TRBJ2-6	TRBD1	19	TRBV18	TGTGCCAGCTCACCATTGACAGGGATTATCAGCTCTGGGGCCAACGTCCTGACTTTC	CASSPLTGIISSGANVLTF
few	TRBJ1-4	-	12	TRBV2	TGTGCCAGCAGGACCCTGGGGGAAAAACTGTTTTTT	CASRTLGEKLFF
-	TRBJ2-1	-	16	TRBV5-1	TGCGCCAGCAGCTCCTTTCCAGCAAAGGCGACTAATGAGCAGTTCTTC	CASSSFPAKATNEQFF
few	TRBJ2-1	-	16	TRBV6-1	TGTGCCAGCAGTCCCTCCCTGGCATGGTCCTACAATGAGCAGTTCTTC	CASSPSLAWSYNEQFF
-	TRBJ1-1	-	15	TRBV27	TGTGCCAGCAGTTCCCGCCAGGACACGCACACTGAAGCTTTCTTT	CASSSRQDTHTEAFF
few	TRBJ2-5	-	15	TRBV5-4	TGTGCCAGCAGCTTGGAGGCTAGCTCGTGGGAGACCCAGTACTTC	CASSLEASSWETQYF
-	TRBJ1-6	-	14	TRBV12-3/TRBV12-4	TGTGCCAGCAGTGGAACAGGTTATAATTCACCCCTCCACTTT	CASSGTGYNSPLHF
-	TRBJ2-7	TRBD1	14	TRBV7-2	TGTGCCAGCAGCCCGACAGGGGTGATATACGAGCAGTACTTC	CASSPTGVIYEQYF
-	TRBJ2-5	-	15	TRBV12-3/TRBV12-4	TGTGCCAGCAGTTTCCCCCTCAGGGAAATAAAGACCCAGTACTTC	CASSFPLREIKTQYF
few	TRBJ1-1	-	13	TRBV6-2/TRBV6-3	TGTGCCAGCAGTTATAAGGAGGACACTGAAGCTTTCTTT	CASSYKEDTEAFF